This record covers a single TCR beta chain. This record belongs to a study of control samples from healthy donors and cancer patients. Repertoires were generated with immunoSEQ multiplex PCR, while TCRdb's copy carries only in-frame clones and drops some. The profile shows about 77,000 clones, about 92% of them singletons. Germline CDR1 MDHEN, CDR2 SYDVKM. CDR3 length: 13 residues. The V end lost 7 bases, the J end lost 7 bases, and 11 bases lay between the germline ends. This chain connects TRBV28 to TRBJ1-6, with D unresolved. The clonotype originates from a woman aged 55-69 years in good health. The sequencing sample was made of blood. The CDR3 sequence: CASTGRPNSPLHF. In DNA form, the CDR3 reads TGTGCCAGCACGGGTCGTCCGAATTCACCCCTCCACTTT.